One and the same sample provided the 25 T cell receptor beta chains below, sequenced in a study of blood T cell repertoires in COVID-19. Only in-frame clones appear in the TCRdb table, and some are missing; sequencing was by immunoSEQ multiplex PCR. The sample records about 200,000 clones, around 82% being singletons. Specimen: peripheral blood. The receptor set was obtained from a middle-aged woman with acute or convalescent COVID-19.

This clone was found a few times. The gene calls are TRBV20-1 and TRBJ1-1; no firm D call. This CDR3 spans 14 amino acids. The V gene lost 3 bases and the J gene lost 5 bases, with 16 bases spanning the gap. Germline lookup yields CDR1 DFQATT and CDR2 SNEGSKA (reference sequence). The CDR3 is CSASARRGRTEAFF. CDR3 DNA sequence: TGCAGTGCTAGTGCCCGGCGCGGGAGGACTGAAGCTTTCTTT.

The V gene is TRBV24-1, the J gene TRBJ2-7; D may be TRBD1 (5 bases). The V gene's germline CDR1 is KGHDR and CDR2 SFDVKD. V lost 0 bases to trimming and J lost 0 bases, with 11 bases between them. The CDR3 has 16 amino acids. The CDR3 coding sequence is TGTGCCACCAGTGATTTGCCCCAGGGTTGCTCCTACGAGCAGTACTTC. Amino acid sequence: CATSDLPQGCSYEQYF.

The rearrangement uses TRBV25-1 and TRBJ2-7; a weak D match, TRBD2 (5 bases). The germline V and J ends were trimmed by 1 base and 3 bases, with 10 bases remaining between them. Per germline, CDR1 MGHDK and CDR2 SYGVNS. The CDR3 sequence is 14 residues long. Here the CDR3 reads CASSESRGFYEQYF. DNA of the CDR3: TGTGCCAGCAGTGAATCACGGGGATTCTACGAGCAGTACTTC.

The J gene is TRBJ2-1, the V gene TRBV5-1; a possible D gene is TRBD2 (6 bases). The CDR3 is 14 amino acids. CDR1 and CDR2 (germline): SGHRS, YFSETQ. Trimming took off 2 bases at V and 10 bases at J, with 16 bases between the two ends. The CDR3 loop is CASSFRRDSREQFF. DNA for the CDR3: TGCGCCAGCAGCTTCCGGCGGGACTCACGGGAGCAGTTCTTC.

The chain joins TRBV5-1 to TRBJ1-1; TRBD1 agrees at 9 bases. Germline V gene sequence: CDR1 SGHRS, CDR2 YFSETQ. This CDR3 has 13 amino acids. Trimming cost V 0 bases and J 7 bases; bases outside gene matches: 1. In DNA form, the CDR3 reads TGCGCCAGCAGCTTGGAGGGACAGGGTGAAGCTTTCTTT. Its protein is CASSLEGQGEAFF.

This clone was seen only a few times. This CDR3 is CASSDTDRETYNEQFF. The CDR3 DNA sequence: TGTGCCAGCAGTGACACGGACAGGGAGACCTACAATGAGCAGTTCTTC. V and J are TRBV2 and TRBJ2-1; 8 bases are a match to TRBD1. The J segment lost 2 bases and the V segment lost 3 bases, leaving 6 bases of the junction unmatched. From germline, CDR1 is SNHLY and CDR2 FYNNEI. The CDR3 runs to 16 residues.

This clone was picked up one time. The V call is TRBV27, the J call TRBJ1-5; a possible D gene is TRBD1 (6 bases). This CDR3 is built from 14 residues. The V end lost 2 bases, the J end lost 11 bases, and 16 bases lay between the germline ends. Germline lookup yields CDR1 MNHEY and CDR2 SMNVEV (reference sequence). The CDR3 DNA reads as TGTGCCAGCAGTTTAACGACAGGACCAATGGCCCAGCATTTT. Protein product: CASSLTTGPMAQHF.

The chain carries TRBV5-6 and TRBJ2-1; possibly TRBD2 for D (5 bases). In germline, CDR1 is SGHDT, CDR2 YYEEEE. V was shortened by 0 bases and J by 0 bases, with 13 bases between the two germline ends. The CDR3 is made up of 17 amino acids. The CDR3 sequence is CASSLVRGTSSYNEQFF. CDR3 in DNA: TGTGCCAGCAGCTTGGTCCGGGGTACGAGCTCCTACAATGAGCAGTTCTTC. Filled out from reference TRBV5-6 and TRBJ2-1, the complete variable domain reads DAGVTQSPTHLIKTRGQQVTLRCSPKSGHDTVSWYQQALGQGPQFIFQYYEEEERQRGNFPDRFSGHQFPNYSSELNVNALLLGDSALYLCASSLVRGTSSYNEQFFGPGTRLTVL.

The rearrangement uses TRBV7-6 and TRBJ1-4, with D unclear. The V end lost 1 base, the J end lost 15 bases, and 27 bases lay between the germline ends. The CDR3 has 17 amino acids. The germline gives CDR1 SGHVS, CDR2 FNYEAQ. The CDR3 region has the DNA TGTGCCAGCAGCTTAGACCCCCGAGACCACGCATTTGGCGAGGTGTTTTTT. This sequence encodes CASSLDPRDHAFGEVFF. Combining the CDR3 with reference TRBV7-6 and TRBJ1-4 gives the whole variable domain GAGVSQSPRYKVTKRGQDVALRCDPISGHVSLYWYRQALGQGPEFLTYFNYEAQQDKSGLPNDRFSAERPEGSISTLTIQRTEQRDSAMYRCASSLDPRDHAFGEVFFGSGTQLSVL.

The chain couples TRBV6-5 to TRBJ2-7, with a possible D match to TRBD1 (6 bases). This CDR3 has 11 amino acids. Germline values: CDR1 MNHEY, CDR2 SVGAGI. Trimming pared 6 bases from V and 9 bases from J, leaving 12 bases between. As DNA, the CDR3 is TGTGCCAGCAGCCCCCGGGACACGCAGTACTTC. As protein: CASSPRDTQYF.

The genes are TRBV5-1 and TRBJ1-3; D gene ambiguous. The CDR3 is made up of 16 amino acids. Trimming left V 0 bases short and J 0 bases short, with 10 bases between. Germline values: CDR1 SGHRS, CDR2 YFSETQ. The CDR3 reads CASSLEDTHSGNTIYF. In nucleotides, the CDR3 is TGCGCCAGCAGCTTGGAAGACACACACTCTGGAAACACCATATATTTT. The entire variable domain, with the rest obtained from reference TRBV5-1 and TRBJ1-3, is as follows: KAGVTQTPRYLIKTRGQQVTLSCSPISGHRSVSWYQQTPGQGLQFLFEYFSETQRNKGNFPGRFSGRQFSNSRSEMNVSTLELGDSALYLCASSLEDTHSGNTIYFGEGSWLTVV.

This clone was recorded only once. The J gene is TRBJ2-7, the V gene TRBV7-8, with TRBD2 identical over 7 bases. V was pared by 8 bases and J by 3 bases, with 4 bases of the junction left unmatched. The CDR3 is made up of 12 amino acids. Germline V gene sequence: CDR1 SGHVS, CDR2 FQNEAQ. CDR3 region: CASCTSVYEQYF. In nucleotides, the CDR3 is TGTGCCAGCTGCACTAGCGTCTACGAGCAGTACTTC.

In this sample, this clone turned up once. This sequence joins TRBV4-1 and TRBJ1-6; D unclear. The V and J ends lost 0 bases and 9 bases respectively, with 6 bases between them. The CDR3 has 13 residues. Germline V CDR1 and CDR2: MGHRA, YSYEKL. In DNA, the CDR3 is TGCGCCAGCAGCCAAGACGGGGTTTCACCCCTCCACTTT. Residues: CASSQDGVSPLHF.

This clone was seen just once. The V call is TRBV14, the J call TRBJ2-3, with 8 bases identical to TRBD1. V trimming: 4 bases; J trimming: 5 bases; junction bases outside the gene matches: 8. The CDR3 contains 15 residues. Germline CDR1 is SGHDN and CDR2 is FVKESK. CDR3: CASSRDRPPLDTQYF. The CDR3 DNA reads TGTGCCAGCAGCCGGGACAGGCCCCCCTTAGATACGCAGTATTTT. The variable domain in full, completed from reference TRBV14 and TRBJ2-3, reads EAGVTQFPSHSVIEKGQTVTLRCDPISGHDNLYWYRRVMGKEIKFLLHFVKESKQDESGMPNNRFLAERTGGTYSTLKVQPAELEDSGVYFCASSRDRPPLDTQYFGPGTRLTVL.

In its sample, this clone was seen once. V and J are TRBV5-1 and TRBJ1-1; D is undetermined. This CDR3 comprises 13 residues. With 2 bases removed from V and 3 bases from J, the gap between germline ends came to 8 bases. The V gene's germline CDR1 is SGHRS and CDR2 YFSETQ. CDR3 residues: CASSLEQDTEAFF. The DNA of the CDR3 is TGCGCCAGCAGCTTAGAGCAGGACACTGAAGCTTTCTTT.

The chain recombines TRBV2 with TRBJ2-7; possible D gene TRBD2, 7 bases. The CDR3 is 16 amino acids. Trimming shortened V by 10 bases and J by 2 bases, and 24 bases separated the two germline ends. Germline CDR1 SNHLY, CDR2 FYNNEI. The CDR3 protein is CATFGGGGEITYEQYF. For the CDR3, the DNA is TGTGCCACTTTTGGGGGGGGCGGAGAAATCACCTACGAGCAGTACTTC.

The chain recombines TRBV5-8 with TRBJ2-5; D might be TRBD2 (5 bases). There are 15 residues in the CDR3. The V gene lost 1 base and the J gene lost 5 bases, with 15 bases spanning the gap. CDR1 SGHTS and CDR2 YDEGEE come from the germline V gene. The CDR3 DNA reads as TGTGCCAGCAGCTTGTACGGGGAACGAAGGGAGACCCAGTACTTC. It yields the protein CASSLYGERRETQYF.

CDR3 region: CASSEPGLSVTQYF. Written as DNA, the CDR3 is TGTGCCAGCAGTGAGCCGGGACTTTCAGTTACGCAGTATTTT. V usage is TRBV6-1 and J usage is TRBJ2-3, with a possible D match to TRBD2 (6 bases). The germline CDR1 and CDR2 sequences are MNHNS and SASEGT. This CDR3 has 14 residues. The ends were cut back, 3 bases at V and 8 bases at J, with 15 bases in the middle.

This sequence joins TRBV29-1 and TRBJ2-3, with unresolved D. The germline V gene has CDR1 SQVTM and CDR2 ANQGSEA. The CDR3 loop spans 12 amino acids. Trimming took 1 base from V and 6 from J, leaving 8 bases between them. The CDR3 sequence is CSVEVAPDTQYF. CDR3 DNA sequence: TGCAGCGTTGAAGTGGCACCGGATACGCAGTATTTT.

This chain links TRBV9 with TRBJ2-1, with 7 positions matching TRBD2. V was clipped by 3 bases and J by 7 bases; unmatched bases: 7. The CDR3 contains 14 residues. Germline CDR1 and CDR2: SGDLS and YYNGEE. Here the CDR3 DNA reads TGTGCCAGCAGCGAGGGCGGGAGATCAAATGAGCAGTTCTTC. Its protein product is CASSEGGRSNEQFF.

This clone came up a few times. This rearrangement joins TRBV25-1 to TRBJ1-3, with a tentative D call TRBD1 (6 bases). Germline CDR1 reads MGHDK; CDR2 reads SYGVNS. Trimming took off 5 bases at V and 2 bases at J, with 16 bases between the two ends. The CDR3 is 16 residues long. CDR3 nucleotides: TGTGCCAGCAGTCCTTTGGGGGGGGCGGCTGGAAACACCATATATTTT. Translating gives CASSPLGGAAGNTIYF.

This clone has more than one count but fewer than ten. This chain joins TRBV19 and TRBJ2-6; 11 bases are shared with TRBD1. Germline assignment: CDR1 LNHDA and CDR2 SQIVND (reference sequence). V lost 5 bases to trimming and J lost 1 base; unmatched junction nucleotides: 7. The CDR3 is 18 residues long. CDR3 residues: CASSVPGTGGSGANVLTF. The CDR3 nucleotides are TGTGCCAGTAGTGTCCCCGGGACAGGGGGGTCTGGGGCCAACGTCCTGACTTTC.

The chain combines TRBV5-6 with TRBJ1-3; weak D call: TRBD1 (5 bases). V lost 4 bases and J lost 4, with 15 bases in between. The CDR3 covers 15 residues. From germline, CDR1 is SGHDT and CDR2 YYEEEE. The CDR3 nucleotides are TGTGCCAGCAGCCACGACAGTAGGATGGGAAACACCATATATTTT. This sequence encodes CASSHDSRMGNTIYF.

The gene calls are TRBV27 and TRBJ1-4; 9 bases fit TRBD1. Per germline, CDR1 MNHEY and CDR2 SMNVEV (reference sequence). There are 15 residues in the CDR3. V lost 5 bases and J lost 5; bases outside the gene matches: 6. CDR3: CASSIGQGKNEKLFF. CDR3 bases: TGTGCCAGCAGTATTGGACAGGGGAAGAATGAAAAACTGTTTTTT.

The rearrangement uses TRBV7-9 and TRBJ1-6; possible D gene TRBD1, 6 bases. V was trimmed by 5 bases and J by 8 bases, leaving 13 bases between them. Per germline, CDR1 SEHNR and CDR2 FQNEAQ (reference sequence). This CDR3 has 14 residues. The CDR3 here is CASSRTGIDSPLHF. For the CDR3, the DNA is TGTGCCAGCAGCCGCACAGGGATCGATTCACCCCTCCACTTT.